This is a list of T cell receptor beta chains from one sample in a study of T cells after yellow fever vaccination. From the 5' RACE reads, TCRdb called clonotypes with MiXCR, one entry per CDR3 protein. Among roughly 500,000 distinct CDR3 sequences listed, roughly 19% were seen once. This sample comprised PBMCs, obtained 15 days after the yellow fever booster vaccination. Source of these receptors: a man aged 25-45 years who received the YFV17D yellow fever vaccine. The CDR3 runs from the conserved cysteine through the conserved F or W. A D gene is named only where the DNA matches it firmly. For some rows the clone size is stated as once, few or many, or as a class when expanded; others skip it.

NA	TRBV29-1	few	TRBJ2-2	CSVTGTGRSTGELFF	TGCAGCGTGACGGGGACTGGAAGATCCACCGGGGAGCTGTTTTTT
NA	TRBV5-4	NA	TRBJ1-6	CASSQSGSPLHF	TGTGCCAGCAGCCAATCCGGATCACCCCTCCACTTT
NA	TRBV5-1	few	TRBJ2-1	CASSLDWLDEQFF	TGCGCCAGCAGCTTGGATTGGTTGGATGAGCAGTTCTTC
NA	TRBV6-1	NA	TRBJ1-1	CASSVPAFF	TGTGCCAGCAGTGTTCCAGCTTTCTTT
TRBD2	TRBV15	NA	TRBJ2-1	CATSPGLPPFEQFF	TGTGCCACCAGTCCGGGACTACCTCCCTTTGAGCAGTTCTTC
NA	TRBV4-3	NA	TRBJ2-1	CASSPTGSRESYNEQFF	TGCGCCAGCAGCCCAACCGGGAGTAGGGAATCCTACAATGAGCAGTTCTTC
NA	TRBV4-2	few	TRBJ2-7	CASSQAGRLGEQYF	TGTGCCAGCAGCCAAGCGGGACGGCTAGGGGAGCAGTACTTC
TRBD2	TRBV20-1	NA	TRBJ2-3	CSVNVLGLAGVGSTDTQYF	TGCAGTGTAAACGTGCTTGGACTAGCGGGAGTGGGGAGCACAGATACGCAGTATTTT
NA	TRBV14	few	TRBJ2-1	CASSQAMVAVNEQFF	TGTGCCAGCAGCCAAGCCATGGTAGCGGTCAATGAGCAGTTCTTC
TRBD2	TRBV29-1	few	TRBJ2-1	CSDAPALAGRGSGQFF	TGCAGCGACGCACCAGCATTAGCGGGAAGGGGGTCGGGGCAGTTCTTC
NA	TRBV24-1	NA	TRBJ1-5	CAPDGGMLWSNQPQHF	TGTGCCCCGGATGGAGGGATGCTCTGGAGCAATCAGCCCCAGCATTTT
NA	TRBV29-1	few	TRBJ2-7	CSVEGAKYEQYF	TGCAGCGTTGAGGGGGCCAAGTACGAGCAGTACTTC
TRBD2	TRBV4-3	few	TRBJ2-1	CASSQDTASGSDEQFF	TGCGCCAGCAGCCAAGATACGGCTAGCGGGAGCGATGAGCAGTTCTTC
TRBD2	TRBV12-3/TRBV12-4	NA	TRBJ2-7	CASSPRGVAGGREQYF	TGTGCCAGCAGTCCACGGGGAGTGGCGGGAGGGCGCGAGCAGTACTTC
TRBD2	TRBV11-2	NA	TRBJ2-3	CASSPGGSYTQYF	TGTGCCAGCAGCCCGGGGGGTTCCTATACGCAGTATTTT
NA	TRBV29-1	few	TRBJ2-7	CSVSRANYEQYF	TGCAGCGTAAGCAGAGCCAACTACGAGCAGTACTTC
TRBD1	TRBV5-5	NA	TRBJ2-7	CASSSGQNTYEQYF	TGTGCCAGCAGCTCGGGACAGAACACCTACGAGCAGTACTTC
NA	TRBV4-1	NA	TRBJ2-1	CASSQDFNRKVNEQFF	TGCGCCAGCAGCCAAGATTTTAACCGAAAGGTTAATGAGCAGTTCTTC
NA	TRBV27	NA	TRBJ1-1	CASSFGTDNTEAFF	TGTGCCAGCAGTTTCGGGACCGATAACACTGAAGCTTTCTTT
NA	TRBV6-5	few	TRBJ2-7	CASKDAYEQYF	TGTGCCAGCAAGGATGCCTACGAGCAGTACTTC
TRBD2	TRBV19	NA	TRBJ2-1	CASSLAVLFSYNEQFF	TGTGCCAGTAGTCTAGCGGTTTTGTTCTCCTACAATGAGCAGTTCTTC
NA	TRBV20-1	few	TRBJ2-1	CSAVGWGIGYNEQFF	TGCAGTGCTGTCGGGTGGGGGATCGGGTACAATGAGCAGTTCTTC